These T cell receptor beta chains were read from a single sample in a study of lymphopenia after photon versus proton radiotherapy. TCRdb's copy holds only in-frame clones and misses some; the assay was immunoSEQ multiplex PCR. The data contain around 160,000 clones, less than 90% of them seen just once; the ten biggest clones take up approximately 4.8%. The sequencing used peripheral blood, collected from a patient treated with photon-based radiotherapy. Source of these receptors: a man between 50 and 59 years old with gastric cancer. Both conserved end residues are part of each CDR3.

V	J	length	CDR3
TRBV5-4	TRBJ2-5	19	CASSLGLGGLAGYQETQYF
TRBV5-6	TRBJ2-3	15	CASSSRTSGTDTQYF
TRBV28	TRBJ2-7	11	CASSSSYEQYF
TRBV7-6	TRBJ1-4	15	CASSLAGGINEKLFF
TRBV11-2	TRBJ2-4	17	CASSSTGGINSKNIQYF
TRBV28	TRBJ2-4	15	CASSPLLGGKNIQYF
TRBV29-1	TRBJ1-4	13	CSVLTGYNEKLFF
TRBV5-4	TRBJ2-4	17	CASSLVGGGLGKNIQYF
TRBV7-8	TRBJ2-2	15	CASSQKEKGPGELFF
TRBV20-1	TRBJ2-1	10	CSAARNEQFF
TRBV29-1	TRBJ1-4	13	CSALGTSNEKLFF
TRBV6-1	TRBJ2-7	13	CASRDTWAYEQYF
TRBV27	TRBJ2-1	15	CASSPIDRGWNEQFF
TRBV6-5	TRBJ2-3	14	CASSYRGSPDTQYF
TRBV4-1	TRBJ2-1	14	CASSPESRSPSSFF
TRBV4-1	TRBJ2-7	17	CASSQDESSGAYGEQYF
TRBV4-3	TRBJ2-5	15	CASSQDLEIQETQYF
TRBV7-8	TRBJ1-1	16	CASSTGAGGKNTEAFF
TRBV7-3	TRBJ1-5	16	CASSLYAREGNQPQHF
TRBV28	TRBJ2-7	16	CASSLAPTGGSYEQYF
TRBV29-1	TRBJ2-3	15	CSVGRQTTSTDTQYF
TRBV11-2	TRBJ1-2	13	CASSLSARVSYTF
TRBV19	TRBJ2-1	14	CASNAREGGNEQFF
TRBV11-1	TRBJ1-4	15	CASSPGRDRNEKLFF
TRBV27	TRBJ2-7	15	CASSPTSAYSYEQYF
TRBV7-9	TRBJ1-1	15	CASSLEAGPNTEAFF
TRBV5-4	TRBJ1-4	15	CASSQTPEGYEKLFF
TRBV7-8	TRBJ2-3	15	CASLARGLAADTQYF
TRBV30	TRBJ2-7	15	CAWSVFGGNSYEQYF
TRBV6-1	TRBJ2-7	15	CASSVRDSGSYEQYF
TRBV27	TRBJ1-2	13	CASQMAQGYGYTF
TRBV7-2	TRBJ1-4	15	CASSPRGQPNEKLFF
TRBV29-1	TRBJ2-7	13	CSVEDRGTYEQYF
TRBV23-1	TRBJ1-5	14	CASSRGTGYQPQHF
TRBV7-9	TRBJ1-2	14	CASSEARIFLGYTF
TRBV6-1	TRBJ2-1	14	CAISKWGEKNEQFF
TRBV11-2	TRBJ2-7	12	CASRDRVGEQYF
TRBV27	TRBJ2-7	15	CASSLSPLGLTEQYF
TRBV9	TRBJ1-2	13	CASSVTGRTGYTF
TRBV5-5	TRBJ2-5	14	CASSLGTDQETQYF
TRBV28	TRBJ1-3	15	CASSFESSSGNTIYF